This T cell receptor beta chain is drawn from a study of blood T cell repertoires in COVID-19. Study in general: Collection of acute and convalescent COVID-19 samples took place in the United States, Italy and Spain.

This clone was counted between two and nine times. This CDR3 is 15 amino acids long. The germline V gene has CDR1 LGHNA and CDR2 YNFKEQ. The V and J ends lost 0 bases and 4 bases respectively, with 10 bases between them. Original data processing: Cell counts per sample came from amplifying reference gene primers. Data came from immunoSEQ multiplex PCR; TCRdb stores just in-frame clones and leaves some out. V and J calls and clone size are as listed in that table; D and trimming were resolved from the DNA. This sample carries 80,000 to 100,000 clones, approximately 86% of them seen once, and the ten largest clones take approximately 13%.

V and J are TRBV4-2 and TRBJ2-1; D is perhaps TRBD1 (6 bases). The sequencing sample was made of peripheral blood. The clonotype was recovered from a woman aged 60-75 years in a cohort sampled during active or convalescent COVID-19. This CDR3 reads CASSQDGTGYNEQFF. CDR3 coding DNA: TGTGCCAGCAGCCAAGATGGAACAGGGTACAATGAGCAGTTCTTC.